Given below is one T cell receptor (beta chain) in context. As handled by the study authors: Counts of nucleated cells, estimated from reference gene primer amplification, were obtained. The data were produced by immunoSEQ multiplex PCR, yet TCRdb's version contains in-frame clones alone and is incomplete. V and J calls and clone size are copied from that table; D and trimming were computed from the DNA. The top ten hold around 3% of the sample, which has about 380,000 clones, over 75% seen once. The data were obtained in a study of blood T cell repertoires in COVID-19. Study context: In each case, the material was cDNA or gDNA derived from T cells, B-cell-depleted T cells, or PBMCs.

V was pared by 6 bases and J by 1 base, with 11 bases of the junction left unmatched. This CDR3 region has 17 residues. Germline CDR1 SEHNR, CDR2 FQNEAQ (reference sequence). Donors were grouped by their self-reported clinical history. Recovered status applied to Cohort 3 donors who had two consecutive negative PCRs. It also applied to those with clearance or with symptom resolution. The chain employs TRBV7-9 and TRBJ2-3; 9 bases fit TRBD1. The material sequenced was PBMCs or T cells enriched from blood (not recorded which). The TCR originated in a woman aged 30 to 39 who had recovered from COVID-19. The CDR3 DNA sequence: TGTGCCAGCAGTTTTCCCCGGAGGACAGGGGGCACAGATACGCAGTATTTT. This encodes CASSFPRRTGGTDTQYF.